The clone carrying this T cell receptor beta chain was counted at least ten times. TCRdb processed the 5' RACE reads anew with MiXCR; each CDR3 protein has one entry. Among 55,000 to 70,000 distinct CDR3 sequences listed, around 13% were seen once. The data were obtained in a study of early T cells in non-severe SARS-CoV-2 infection. The CDR3 contains 14 residues. Trimming took 2 bases from V and 9 from J, leaving 15 bases between them. CDR1 is SGHNT, CDR2 YYREEE, per germline (reference sequence). The chain carries TRBV5-4 and TRBJ2-1, with a weak D call TRBD2 (6 bases). Specimen: whole blood, collected at baseline. This receptor was identified in an adult who was a healthcare worker with PCR-confirmed SARS-CoV-2 infection or an uninfected control (not recorded which). The donor label of this sample is uncertain. This chain's CDR3 is CASSLKLASGEQFF. CDR3 sequence (DNA): TGTGCCAGCAGCTTAAAACTAGCATCCGGTGAGCAGTTCTTC.